Given below is one T cell receptor beta chain in context. As yet, its antigen is unknown. The PCR used 60 Vbeta and 13 Jbeta primers. Method: immunoSEQ multiplex PCR; TCRdb's copy keeps in-frame clones and lacks some. The specimen's table records 100,000 or so clones. This sample was included in a study of cytomegalovirus exposure and HLA in healthy donors. Findings and caveats of the study: Later on, an analysis tied 15,000 to 20,000 TCR beta sequences to HLA alleles at 0.05 false discovery rate. Associated with cytomegalovirus, according to the listing, were some 150 TCR beta chains. Cytomegalovirus status was reportedly diagnosed by the classifier with high sensitivity and specificity. From TCR beta sequences, most subjects' HLA-A and HLA-B alleles were reportedly predicted accurately.

The sample comprised PBMCs. This sequence was found in a woman aged 25 to 39 in good health and CMV-seronegative.

The CDR3 spells CASSLSASGGYEQYF. The CDR3 region has the DNA TGTGCCAGCAGCTTAAGCGCTAGCGGTGGGTACGAGCAGTACTTC. This chain links TRBV7-3 with TRBJ2-7; 7 nucleotides align to TRBD2. CDR1 is SGHTA and CDR2 is FQGTGA in the germline V gene. The CDR3 totals 15 residues. V gave up 1 base and J gave up 4 bases; unmatched junction bases: 7.